This T cell receptor beta chain was recovered during a study of blood T cells in healthy people across ages (dated by TCRdb to between 2015 and 2016). The study in broad terms: In model experiments, template switching captured about one uniquely barcoded TCR beta cDNA molecule for every two T cells. Two additional independent replicas of 1 million unique cDNA reads from the same blood draw were analyzed for two donors (one aged 18 to 30 and one aged 80 or older). Age-related changes in TCR beta repertoire diversity were measured in the study by deep sequencing normalized with unique cDNA molecular identifiers. Donors were grouped into four age groups: young (average 16 years), middle-aged (39), aged (62) and long-lived (about 89).

General conclusions and limits of the study: There was a strong correlation between observed TCR beta diversity and the percentage of naive T cells measured by flow cytometry. Donor CMV infection status was unknown, potentially confounding age-related changes in expanded clonotypes. Because profiling used bulk unsorted PBMCs, naive and antigen-experienced compartments could not be compared conclusively. As age increased, observed TCR beta diversity per million T cells dropped in a roughly linear way, and a significant reduction was already evident by age roughly 40. Estimates of total diversity from one million sequenced T cells were regarded as lower bounds and underestimates. Compared with the aged group, more naive CD4+ T cells, fewer expanded clones and increased TCR diversity were shown by the long-lived group, suggesting age selection.

CDR1 and CDR2 are drawn from the germline V gene: SGHDN, FVKESK. Measured from the cysteine to the phenylalanine, the CDR3 is 18 residues long. The read is trimmed to its CDR3 DNA, 54 bases read in frame from base 1. The germline V and J ends show losses of 3 bases and 2 bases respectively, and no gene match explains 11 bases of the junction. Libraries were made using 5' RACE. The reads were generated on an Illumina HiSeq 2500. The second PCR ran for roughly 7 to 12 cycles and used a J-beta primer mix along with a sample-barcoded 5' primer. A template-switch 5' adaptor carrying 12 random nucleotides introduced a unique molecular identifier onto each TCR beta cDNA molecule. Each sample yielded at least 2.5 million CDR3-containing paired-end reads. The Mint cDNA synthesis kit, primed by a TRBC-specific oligonucleotide, was used to synthesize first-strand cDNA from all RNA. All cDNA was treated with uracil-DNA glycosylase and then went through a first 18-cycle PCR with the universal primers M1SS and BC2_uni_R. From the authors' description of their analysis: For normalization, 1 million high-quality reads were randomly selected from each sample, with every read carrying a distinct molecular identifier. Reads sharing molecular identifiers were discarded rather than binned into consensus sequences. CDR3 identification, clonotype clustering and error correction used MiTCR with a Q25 quality threshold and the strictest error-elimination algorithm. A nonparametric unseen species model using Euler transformation provided a lower-bound estimate of total TCR beta diversity. The public reads were quality trimmed at Q25 with fastp and then assembled into clones with MiXCR by TCRdb, keeping productive beta chains. CDR3 protein sequences are deduplicated, and each keeps its most common genes and DNA. These V and J calls are TCRdb output, not the study's own analysis. The sample contains roughly 550,000 distinct CDR3 sequences, 20% to 30% of them found a single time. The ten largest clones represent 7.5% to 9% of the sample.

At least ten counts were recorded for this clonotype. Its antigen specificity is not known. No much larger clone is present one base from it, and per-base qualities are unavailable. The 35 to 40 donors, aged roughly 6 to 95 years, were systemically healthy Caucasian individuals from Russia. Each donor gave 8 to 10 milliliters of peripheral blood, drawn into EDTA-treated Vacutainer tubes. Ficoll-Paque density-gradient centrifugation was used to isolate PBMCs, with at least 6.5 million per sample. Total RNA, at least 6 micrograms per sample, was extracted from PBMCs with Trizol reagent. Naive CD45RAhigh/CD27high T cell percentages were measured by flow cytometry on a PBMC aliquot from every donor. These data also featured in a second study, about T cells of mothers and their children. According to the second study: Nine systemically healthy Caucasian individuals served as donors, namely three mothers together with their six children. cDNA synthesis used all of the extracted RNA, with roughly 1.5 ug of RNA in each 15 ul reaction. Sample barcodes and 2-4 random nucleotides were added via the M1S primer in the second PCR. Over 9 million TCR beta CDR3 reads came from each mother, compared with some 3.1 million reads from each child. Thymic selection similarly shapes TCR recombination output in related and unrelated pairs, with minor effect from inherited differences. Normalized repertoire overlap in related mother-child pairs was always slightly higher than in unrelated mother-child pairs, but the difference was never significant. No persistent microchimeric T cell clones were detected, at a sensitivity of roughly 96 clones per million clonotypes. Deep NGS was used in the study to compare the TCR beta repertoires of mothers and children and to look for features that separate related mother-child pairs from unrelated individuals. Mothers averaged about 37 +/- 4 years of age and children averaged around 10 +/- 4 years. Libraries were sequenced on Illumina HiSeq 2000 with 100+100 nt paired-end reads after adapter ligation with NEBNext reagents. To prevent cross-contamination, the mother and child libraries were prepared one month apart and sequenced in separate runs. For each donor, between about 500,000 and 2,000,000 distinct TCR beta clonotypes were identified. Naive TCR beta clonotypes were estimated from low-frequency clonotypes matched to each donor's FACS-determined naive share, without sorting.

Sequencing was carried out using blood. The sequence joins TRBV14 to TRBJ2-3; 10 central bases correspond to TRBD1. This receptor was taken from a boy aged 5 to 17 in good health. The DNA is as follows: TGTGCCAGCAGCCAGACTCCCGGGACAGGGGCGGTCACAGATACGCAGTATTTT. It encodes CASSQTPGTGAVTDTQYF.